This T cell receptor beta chain was sequenced in a study of tumour-infiltrating T cells in Burkitt lymphoma. Turning to the study itself: Overall and progression-free survival were predicted by productive clonality.

Some clones are missing from TCRdb's copy, which holds only in-frame ones; the method was immunoSEQ multiplex PCR. The sample lists around 15,000 clones; around four fifths were seen once. This CDR3 comprises 15 residues. Germline loops: CDR1 SGDLS, CDR2 YYNGEE. The V and J ends lost 0 bases and 0 bases respectively, with 7 bases between them. Sequencing used tumor tissue. The V gene is TRBV9, the J gene TRBJ2-4; D unclear. This sequence was found in a human donor with diffuse large B-cell lymphoma. The CDR3, as DNA: TGTGCCAGCAGCGTAGAAGGGATAGCCAAAAACATTCAGTACTTC. Encoded protein: CASSVEGIAKNIQYF.